The rows below give T cell receptor beta chains drawn from one sample of a study of blood T cell repertoires in COVID-19. The table came from immunoSEQ multiplex PCR; TCRdb's copy has only in-frame clones and leaves some out. The sample carries 300,000 or so clones, 86% recorded once. The material sequenced was PBMCs or T cells enriched from blood (not recorded which). These TCRs come from a woman aged 40-49 years with acute COVID-19. CDR3s include the opening cysteine and the closing phenylalanine or tryptophan. The D gene is left open where the match is weak. Size values are once, few and many counts, or a class for expanded clones, and some rows have none.

clone_size: -; j_call: TRBJ1-2; d_call: -; v_call: TRBV5-6; cdr3_nt: TGTGCCAGCAGCCGACCCGACAACTTCAAAGATTATGGCTACACCTTC; cdr3_aa: CASSRPDNFKDYGYTF
clone_size: -; j_call: TRBJ1-4; d_call: TRBD1; v_call: TRBV14; cdr3_nt: TGTGCCAGCAGCCAAGTAGGGACAGGCGGTGAAAAACTGTTTTTT; cdr3_aa: CASSQVGTGGEKLFF
clone_size: -; j_call: TRBJ2-6; d_call: TRBD1; v_call: TRBV27; cdr3_nt: TGTGCCAGCAGTTTAAGGGACAGGGTTTCTGGGGCCAACGTCCTGACTTTC; cdr3_aa: CASSLRDRVSGANVLTF
clone_size: -; j_call: TRBJ1-2; d_call: -; v_call: TRBV28; cdr3_nt: TGTGCCAGCAGTGACTCCAAAACCATGACAGCTAACTATGGCTACACCTTC; cdr3_aa: CASSDSKTMTANYGYTF
clone_size: -; j_call: TRBJ2-6; d_call: -; v_call: TRBV1; cdr3_nt: TGCACCAGCAGCCTTAACCACGGACTAGCTAGGCCCCCTCTCTCTGGGGCCAACGTCCTGACTTTC; cdr3_aa: CTSSLNHGLARPPLSGANVLTF
clone_size: -; j_call: TRBJ1-5; d_call: -; v_call: TRBV7-2; cdr3_nt: TGTGCCAGCAGCTTAGACAGTAGCAATCAGCCCCAGCATTTT; cdr3_aa: CASSLDSSNQPQHF
clone_size: -; j_call: TRBJ1-4; d_call: TRBD1; v_call: TRBV9; cdr3_nt: TGTGCCAGCAGCCCGACCCAGGGGGCGGGTGAAAAACTGTTTTTT; cdr3_aa: CASSPTQGAGEKLFF
clone_size: once; j_call: TRBJ1-1; d_call: TRBD1; v_call: TRBV5-4; cdr3_nt: TGTGCCAGCAGGAGAAAACAGGGGTTTGGCACTGAAGCTTTCTTT; cdr3_aa: CASRRKQGFGTEAFF
clone_size: -; j_call: TRBJ1-2; d_call: -; v_call: TRBV5-1; cdr3_nt: TGCGCCAGCAGCTTATTAGGGGACTATGGCTACACCTTC; cdr3_aa: CASSLLGDYGYTF
clone_size: -; j_call: TRBJ1-1; d_call: -; v_call: TRBV5-1; cdr3_nt: TGCGCCAGCAGCTTGGGAGTTAAGATGAACACTGAAGCTTTCTTT; cdr3_aa: CASSLGVKMNTEAFF
clone_size: -; j_call: TRBJ1-3; d_call: -; v_call: TRBV7-2; cdr3_nt: TGTGCCAGCAGCTTAGGCGGGGGGGCATCAGGAAACACCATATATTTT; cdr3_aa: CASSLGGGASGNTIYF